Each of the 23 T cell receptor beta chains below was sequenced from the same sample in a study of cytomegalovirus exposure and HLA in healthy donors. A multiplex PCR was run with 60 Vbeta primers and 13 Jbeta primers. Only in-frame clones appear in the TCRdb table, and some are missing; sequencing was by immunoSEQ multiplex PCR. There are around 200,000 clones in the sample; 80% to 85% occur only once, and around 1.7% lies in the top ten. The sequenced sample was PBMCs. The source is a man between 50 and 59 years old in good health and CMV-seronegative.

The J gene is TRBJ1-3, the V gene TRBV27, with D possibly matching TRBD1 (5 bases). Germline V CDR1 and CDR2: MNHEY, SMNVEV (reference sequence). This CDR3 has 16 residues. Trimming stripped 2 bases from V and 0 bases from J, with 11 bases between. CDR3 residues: CASSLRGGPSGNTIYF. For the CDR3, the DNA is TGTGCCAGCAGTTTAAGGGGTGGTCCCTCTGGAAACACCATATATTTT.

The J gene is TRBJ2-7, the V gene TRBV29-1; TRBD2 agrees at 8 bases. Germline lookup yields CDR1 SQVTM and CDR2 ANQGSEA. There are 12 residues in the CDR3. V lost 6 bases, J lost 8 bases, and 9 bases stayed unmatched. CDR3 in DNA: TGCAGCGTCGTCGTTGCGGGAGGCCAGCAGTACTTC. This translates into CSVVVAGGQQYF.

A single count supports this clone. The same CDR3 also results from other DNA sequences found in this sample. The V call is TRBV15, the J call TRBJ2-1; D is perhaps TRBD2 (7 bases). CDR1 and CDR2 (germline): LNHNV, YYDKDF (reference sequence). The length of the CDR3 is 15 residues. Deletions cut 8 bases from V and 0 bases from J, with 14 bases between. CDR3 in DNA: TGTGCCACCTCTCGAGGGGGGGCCTCCTACAATGAGCAGTTCTTC. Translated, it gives CATSRGGASYNEQFF.

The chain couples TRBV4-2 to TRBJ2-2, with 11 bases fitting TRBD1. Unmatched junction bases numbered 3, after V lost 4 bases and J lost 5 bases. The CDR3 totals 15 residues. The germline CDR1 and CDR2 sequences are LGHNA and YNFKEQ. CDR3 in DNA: TGTGCCAGCAGCCCGGGGACAGGGGGAACCGGGGAGCTGTTTTTT. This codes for CASSPGTGGTGELFF.

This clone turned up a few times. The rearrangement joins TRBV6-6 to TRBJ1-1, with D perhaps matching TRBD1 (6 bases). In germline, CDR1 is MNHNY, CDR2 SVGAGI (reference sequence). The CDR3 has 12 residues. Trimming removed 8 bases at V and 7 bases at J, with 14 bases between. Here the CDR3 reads CASHQGKVEAFF. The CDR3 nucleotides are TGTGCCAGCCACCAGGGGAAGGTTGAAGCTTTCTTT.

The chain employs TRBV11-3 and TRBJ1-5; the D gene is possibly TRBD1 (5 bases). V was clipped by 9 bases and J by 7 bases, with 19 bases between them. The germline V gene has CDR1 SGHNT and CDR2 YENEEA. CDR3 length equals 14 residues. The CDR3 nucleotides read TGTGCCAGAGCCCTGGGCAGGGCTAGGCAGCCCCAGCATTTT. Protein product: CARALGRARQPQHF.

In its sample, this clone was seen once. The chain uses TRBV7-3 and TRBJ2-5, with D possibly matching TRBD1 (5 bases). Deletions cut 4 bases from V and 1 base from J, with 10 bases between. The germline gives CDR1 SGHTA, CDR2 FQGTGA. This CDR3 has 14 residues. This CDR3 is CASSSWTPQETQYF. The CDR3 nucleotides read TGTGCCAGCAGCTCCTGGACACCCCAAGAGACCCAGTACTTC.

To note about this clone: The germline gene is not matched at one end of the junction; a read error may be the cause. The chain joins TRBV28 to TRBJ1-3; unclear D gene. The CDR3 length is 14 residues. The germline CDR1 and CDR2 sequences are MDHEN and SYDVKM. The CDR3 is CAISLSRHLYTIYF. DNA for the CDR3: TGTGCCATCAGTTTATCGCGCCATCTATACACCATATATTTT. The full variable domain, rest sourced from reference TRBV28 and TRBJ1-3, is DVKVTQSSRYLVKRTGEKVFLECVQDMDHENMFWYRQDPGLGLRLIYFSYDVKMKEKGDIPEGYSVSREKKERFSLILESASTNQTSMYLCAISLSRHLYTIYFGEGSWLTVV.

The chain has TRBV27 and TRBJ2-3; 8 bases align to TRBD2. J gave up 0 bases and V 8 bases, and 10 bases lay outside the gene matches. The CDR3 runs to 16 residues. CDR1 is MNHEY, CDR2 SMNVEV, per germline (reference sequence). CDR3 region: CASGKGGGRSTDTQYF. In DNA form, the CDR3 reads TGTGCCAGCGGCAAAGGCGGGGGGCGCAGCACAGATACGCAGTATTTT.

Written as DNA, the CDR3 is TGCGCCAGCAGCTTGGGACTAGCGGGGGGGGATACGCAGTATTTT. This gives the protein CASSLGLAGGDTQYF. V is TRBV5-1 and J is TRBJ2-3; 14 bases match TRBD2. Trimming at V came to 0 bases and at J to 6 bases, leaving 0 bases not matched to a gene. Germline V gene lookup returns CDR1 SGHRS and CDR2 YFSETQ. This CDR3 spans 15 amino acids.

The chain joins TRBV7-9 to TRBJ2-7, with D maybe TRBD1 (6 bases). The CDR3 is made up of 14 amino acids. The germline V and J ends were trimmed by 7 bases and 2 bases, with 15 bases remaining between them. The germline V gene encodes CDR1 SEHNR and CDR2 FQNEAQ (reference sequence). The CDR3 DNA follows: TGTGCCAGCAAGAGGACAGAGACCGCCTACGAGCAGTACTTC. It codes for CASKRTETAYEQYF. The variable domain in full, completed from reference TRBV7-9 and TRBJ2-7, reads DTGVSQNPRHKITKRGQNVTFRCDPISEHNRLYWYRQTLGQGPEFLTYFQNEAQLEKSRLLSDRFSAERPKGSFSTLEIQRTEQGDSAMYLCASKRTETAYEQYFGPGTRLTVT.

The CDR3 region is CASSPSAGAYEQYF. In nucleotides, the CDR3 is TGTGCCAGCAGCCCCTCGGCAGGGGCCTACGAGCAGTACTTC. The chain recombines TRBV11-3 with TRBJ2-7, with a tentative D call TRBD1 (6 bases). Looked up from germline, CDR1 is SGHNT and CDR2 is YENEEA. The CDR3 contains 14 residues. V lost 5 bases, J lost 2 bases, and 13 bases lay in between.

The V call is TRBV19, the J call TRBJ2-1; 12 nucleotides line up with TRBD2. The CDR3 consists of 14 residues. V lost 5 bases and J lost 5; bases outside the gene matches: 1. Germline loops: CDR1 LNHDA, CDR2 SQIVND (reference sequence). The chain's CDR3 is CASSWTSGNNEQFF. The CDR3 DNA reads TGTGCCAGTAGTTGGACTAGCGGGAACAATGAGCAGTTCTTC.

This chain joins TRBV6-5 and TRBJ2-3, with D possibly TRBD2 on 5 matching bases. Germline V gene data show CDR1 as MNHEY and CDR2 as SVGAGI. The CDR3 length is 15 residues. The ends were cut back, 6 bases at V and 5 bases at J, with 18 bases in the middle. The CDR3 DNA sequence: TGTGCCAGCAGCGCGAGGCGGAGCGGCGGAGATACGCAGTATTTT. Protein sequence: CASSARRSGGDTQYF.

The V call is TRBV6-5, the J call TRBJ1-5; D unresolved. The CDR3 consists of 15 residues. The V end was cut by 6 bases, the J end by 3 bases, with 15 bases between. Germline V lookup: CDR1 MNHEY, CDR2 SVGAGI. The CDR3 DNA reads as TGTGCCAGCAGCAAAATGGGCAGCCCCAATCAGCCCCAGCATTTT. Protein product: CASSKMGSPNQPQHF.

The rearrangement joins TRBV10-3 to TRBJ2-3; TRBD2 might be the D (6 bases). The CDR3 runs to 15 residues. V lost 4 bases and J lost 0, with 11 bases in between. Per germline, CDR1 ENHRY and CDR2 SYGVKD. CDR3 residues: CAISVEGTSTDTQYF. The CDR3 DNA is TGTGCCATCAGTGTTGAGGGGACTAGCACAGATACGCAGTATTTT.

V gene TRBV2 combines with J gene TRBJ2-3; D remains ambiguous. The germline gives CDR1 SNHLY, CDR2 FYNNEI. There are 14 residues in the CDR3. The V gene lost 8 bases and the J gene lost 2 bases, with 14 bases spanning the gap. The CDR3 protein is CASSSNRYTDTQYF. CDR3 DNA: TGTGCCAGCTCGAGCAACAGATACACAGATACGCAGTATTTT.

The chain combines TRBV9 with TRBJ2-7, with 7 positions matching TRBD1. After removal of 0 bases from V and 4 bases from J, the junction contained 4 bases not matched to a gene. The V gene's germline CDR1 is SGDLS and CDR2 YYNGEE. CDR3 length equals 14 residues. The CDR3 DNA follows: TGTGCCAGCAGCGTAGGAGACAGGGCGTACGAGCAGTACTTC. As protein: CASSVGDRAYEQYF. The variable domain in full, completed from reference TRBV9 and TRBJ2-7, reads DSGVTQTPKHLITATGQRVTLRCSPRSGDLSVYWYQQSLDQGLQFLIQYYNGEERAKGNILERFSAQQFPDLHSELNLSSLELGDSALYFCASSVGDRAYEQYFGPGTRLTVT.

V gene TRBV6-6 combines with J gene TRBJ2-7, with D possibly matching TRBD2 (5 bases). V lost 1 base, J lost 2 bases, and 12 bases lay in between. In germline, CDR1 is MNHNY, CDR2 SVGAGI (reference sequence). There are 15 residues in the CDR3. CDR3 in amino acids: CASSYYNRGAYEQYF. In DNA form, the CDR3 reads TGTGCCAGCAGTTACTACAATCGGGGAGCCTACGAGCAGTACTTC.

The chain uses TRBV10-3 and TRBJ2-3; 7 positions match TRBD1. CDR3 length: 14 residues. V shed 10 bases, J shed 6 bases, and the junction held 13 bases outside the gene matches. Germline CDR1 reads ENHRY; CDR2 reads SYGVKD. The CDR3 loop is CATTGTAFRDTQYF. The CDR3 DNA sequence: TGTGCCACGACCGGGACAGCCTTCCGGGATACGCAGTATTTT.

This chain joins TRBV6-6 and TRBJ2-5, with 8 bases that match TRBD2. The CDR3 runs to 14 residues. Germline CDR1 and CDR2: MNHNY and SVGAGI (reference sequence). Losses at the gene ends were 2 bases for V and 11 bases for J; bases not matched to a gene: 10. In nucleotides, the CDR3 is TGTGCCAGCAGTTACGAGTCTCTCGGGGGGGAGCAGTACTTC. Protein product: CASSYESLGGEQYF.

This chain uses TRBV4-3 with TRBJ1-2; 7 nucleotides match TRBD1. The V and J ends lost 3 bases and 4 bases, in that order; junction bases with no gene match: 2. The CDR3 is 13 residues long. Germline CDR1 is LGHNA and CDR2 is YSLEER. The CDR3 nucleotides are TGCGCCAGCAGCCAGAGACAGGGCTATGGCTACACCTTC. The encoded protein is CASSQRQGYGYTF.

The CDR3 DNA reads as TGTGCCAGCAGCCAATACAGGTGGGGGGCCAACGTCCTGACTTTC. This sequence encodes CASSQYRWGANVLTF. The rearrangement links TRBV14 to TRBJ2-6, with D possibly matching TRBD1 (5 bases). Germline CDR1 and CDR2: SGHDN and FVKESK. The CDR3 covers 15 residues. Deletions cut 2 bases from V and 4 bases from J, with 9 bases between.